The rows below give T cell receptor beta chains drawn from one sample of a study of blood T cell repertoires in COVID-19. Method: immunoSEQ multiplex PCR; TCRdb's copy keeps in-frame clones and lacks some. The sample holds approximately 360,000 clones, roughly 90% seen once. The sequenced material came from PBMCs or T cells enriched from blood (not recorded which). Receptors originate from a woman under 40 with acute COVID-19. Both conserved end residues are part of each CDR3. The D gene is left open where the match is weak. Where a row states a size, it is once, few, many or the class of an expanded clone; other rows omit it.

size | J | D | V | DNA | CDR3
- | TRBJ2-3 | TRBD2 | TRBV12-5 | TGTGCTAGTGGTTTGGTACTCGGGGGGGAAAGCACAGATACGCAGTATTTT | CASGLVLGGESTDTQYF
- | TRBJ2-3 | - | TRBV9 | TGTGCCAGCAGCGTAGAATTGTCAGGGAGCACAGATACGCAGTATTTT | CASSVELSGSTDTQYF
- | TRBJ1-1 | - | TRBV5-5 | TGTGCCAGCAGCTACGAGTTCGGTGAAGCTTTCTTT | CASSYEFGEAFF
- | TRBJ1-4 | TRBD1 | TRBV4-3 | TGCGCCAGCAGCCCCGATCCGGGACAGACTAATGAAAAACTGTTTTTT | CASSPDPGQTNEKLFF
- | TRBJ2-1 | TRBD1 | TRBV9 | TGTGCCAGCAGCGTAGTCGGGACAGGGGGGTACAATGAGCAGTTCTTC | CASSVVGTGGYNEQFF
- | TRBJ2-3 | TRBD2 | TRBV9 | TGTGCCAGTTCTAGCGGGGGGGTTGCAGATACGCAGTATTTT | CASSSGGVADTQYF
- | TRBJ1-2 | - | TRBV5-1 | TGCGCCAGCAGCAAGGCATTGGACAGACCTTATGGCTACACCTTC | CASSKALDRPYGYTF
- | TRBJ2-7 | TRBD1 | TRBV6-5 | TGTGCCAGCAGTTACGCCGGGACAGGGAGCTACGAGCAGTACTTC | CASSYAGTGSYEQYF
once | TRBJ2-1 | - | TRBV27 | TGTGCCAGCAGTCCCGTACGCCAAGCGGGCTTCTCCTACAATGAGCAGTTCTTC | CASSPVRQAGFSYNEQFF
- | TRBJ2-2 | - | TRBV9 | TGTGCCAGCAGCGGGTTTGGTGAGGAGAACACCGGGGAGCTGTTTTTT | CASSGFGEENTGELFF
- | TRBJ2-7 | TRBD1 | TRBV5-1 | TGCGCCAGCAGCCCCCGGGACAGTCCTTACGAGCAGTACTTC | CASSPRDSPYEQYF
- | TRBJ1-5 | TRBD1 | TRBV2 | TGTGCCAGCAGTGAGCGAGACAGGGGTTTCATAGGTCAGCCCCAGCATTTT | CASSERDRGFIGQPQHF
- | TRBJ1-2 | TRBD1 | TRBV19 | TGTGCCAGTAGTATAGGGAGCCTGGACAGGGCTTTGACCTTC | CASSIGSLDRALTF
- | TRBJ2-2 | - | TRBV5-1 | TGCGCCAGCAGCCTGCGGAGGTGGGGCGGGGAGCTGTTTTTT | CASSLRRWGGELFF
- | TRBJ2-5 | - | TRBV11-2 | TGTGCCAGCAGCTTAGGCTCGGCGGGGATGGGAGAGACCCAGTACTTC | CASSLGSAGMGETQYF
- | TRBJ1-1 | - | TRBV6-1 | TGTGCCAGCAGTGAATCCAGGACAGTCTTGAACACTGAAGCTTTCTTT | CASSESRTVLNTEAFF
- | TRBJ1-2 | TRBD1 | TRBV19 | TGTGCCAGTTTGGCGACAGGGGGAAGTAACTATGGCTACACCTTC | CASLATGGSNYGYTF
- | TRBJ1-1 | TRBD1 | TRBV19 | TGTGCCAGTAGCCCAGACAGGGGGCGAATTACTGGATCTGTGAACACTGAAGCTTTCTTT | CASSPDRGRITGSVNTEAFF
- | TRBJ1-4 | - | TRBV11-2 | TGTGCCAGCAGCTTTTCCCCCTCGAGTGAAAAACTGTTTTTT | CASSFSPSSEKLFF
- | TRBJ2-2 | - | TRBV5-1 | TGCGCCAGCAGCCCCCGGGGAAACACCGGGGAGCTGTTTTTT | CASSPRGNTGELFF
once | TRBJ1-1 | - | TRBV29-1 | TGCAGCGTTCGTCGGGAGATGAACACTGAAGCTTTCTTT | CSVRREMNTEAFF
- | TRBJ1-6 | TRBD1 | TRBV5-1 | TGCGCCAGCAGTCAGGACAGGGCCTATAATTCACCCCTCCACTTT | CASSQDRAYNSPLHF
few | TRBJ1-3 | - | TRBV7-8 | TGTGCCAGCAGCCGAGGAAGCTCCCCTGGAAACACCATATATTTT | CASSRGSSPGNTIYF
- | TRBJ2-5 | - | TRBV6-5 | TGTGCCAGCAGTTACGGTCTCAGCCAAGAGACCCAGTACTTC | CASSYGLSQETQYF
- | TRBJ2-7 | - | TRBV11-2 | TGTGCCAGCAGCTTACAGTTTCTGGAAAAGGGAGTTGAAGACGAGCAGTACTTC | CASSLQFLEKGVEDEQYF
- | TRBJ1-5 | - | TRBV7-2 | TGTGCCAGCAGCCCAGGGGCGTATAGCAATCAGCCCCAGCATTTT | CASSPGAYSNQPQHF
- | TRBJ2-6 | TRBD1 | TRBV4-2 | TGTGCCAGCAGCCAAAAGGGACAGGGCCCTTATTCTGGGGCCAACGTCCTGACTTTC | CASSQKGQGPYSGANVLTF
few | TRBJ1-1 | - | TRBV5-8 | TGTGCCAGCAGCCGCCGGACAGTAAGGAACACTGAAGCTTTCTTT | CASSRRTVRNTEAFF
few | TRBJ2-2 | - | TRBV20-1 | TGCAGTGCTAGTCCGTCGAACACCGGGGAGCTGTTTTTT | CSASPSNTGELFF
few | TRBJ2-1 | - | TRBV4-1 | TGCGCCAGCAGCCAAGATGTTGGAGGAGTCTACAATGAGCAGTTCTTC | CASSQDVGGVYNEQFF
- | TRBJ2-7 | - | TRBV19 | TGTGCCAGTAGTATTGGGAGCGAGCAGTACTTC | CASSIGSEQYF
- | TRBJ1-5 | - | TRBV19 | TGTGCCAGTAGTACAGGGATAGGGGAATCCAATCAGCCCCAGCATTTT | CASSTGIGESNQPQHF
- | TRBJ1-2 | - | TRBV5-4 | TGTGCCAGCAGCTTAGAATCCGGGACACCAAGAGGCTACACCTTC | CASSLESGTPRGYTF
- | TRBJ2-5 | - | TRBV29-1 | TGCAGCGTTGGGCGGCAGTCCCAAGAGACCCAGTACTTC | CSVGRQSQETQYF
- | TRBJ1-1 | - | TRBV5-1 | TGCGCCAGCAGCTCTACAGGGATTCGGATGAACACTGAAGCTTTCTTT | CASSSTGIRMNTEAFF
- | TRBJ1-4 | - | TRBV20-1 | TGCAGTCCGACCGGGGGTGGGAAACTGTTTTTT | CSPTGGGKLFF
- | TRBJ2-2 | - | TRBV12-3/TRBV12-4 | TGTGCCAGCAGCGCAGGTTCCGGGGAGCTGTTTTTT | CASSAGSGELFF
- | TRBJ1-6 | TRBD1 | TRBV5-1 | TGCGCCAGCAGCTTGACGGGGCAGGGGGCAAAAAATTCACCCCTCCACTTT | CASSLTGQGAKNSPLHF
- | TRBJ2-7 | TRBD2 | TRBV9 | TGTGCCAGCAGTCGATCCGGGACTAGCGTATTGGAGCAGTACTTC | CASSRSGTSVLEQYF
- | TRBJ2-2 | - | TRBV9 | TGTGCCAGCAGAGAAGGGGCCGGGGAGCTGTTTTTT | CASREGAGELFF
- | TRBJ1-6 | - | TRBV9 | TGTGCCAGCAGACGGGGGAATTCACCCCTCCACTTT | CASRRGNSPLHF
once | TRBJ1-2 | TRBD1 | TRBV4-1 | TGCGCCAGCAGCCAACCGGACAGGGAGGTAGGAGGCTACACCTTC | CASSQPDREVGGYTF